Each of the 25 T cell receptor beta chains below was sequenced from the same sample in a study of blood T cells in healthy people across ages. Primed by a sample-barcoded 5' primer and a J-beta primer mix, a second PCR proceeded for roughly 6 to 12 cycles. TCRdb independently ran MiXCR on the 5' RACE reads; one entry per CDR3 protein. The table records around 1,800,000 distinct CDR3 sequences, about 39% of them present only once. The sequenced sample was blood. Source of these receptors: a human donor in good health.

J is TRBJ2-7 and V is TRBV12-3 or TRBV12-4; D perhaps matches TRBD1 (6 bases). V lost 6 bases, J lost 6 bases, and 15 bases lay in between. CDR3 size: 13 residues. In DNA, the CDR3 is TGTGCCAGCAGATTCAAGGACAGACGCGAGCAGTACTTC. This encodes CASRFKDRREQYF.

This clonotype was counted between two and nine times. The chain links TRBV24-1 to TRBJ1-2; possible D gene TRBD1, 5 bases. V dropped 4 bases and J dropped 4 bases, with 12 bases sitting between them. Germline assignment: CDR1 KGHDR and CDR2 SFDVKD. The CDR3 has 14 amino acids. CDR3: CATSDPGRGYGYTF. The CDR3 DNA is TGTGCCACCAGTGACCCTGGAAGGGGCTATGGCTACACCTTC.

This chain connects TRBV6-2 or TRBV6-3 to TRBJ2-1, with no clear D. This CDR3 has 12 amino acids. V lost 5 bases to trimming and J lost 5 bases, with 7 bases between them. Germline CDR1 is MNHEY and CDR2 is SVGEGT. The CDR3 loop reads CASSPNNNEQFF. The CDR3 nucleotides are TGTGCCAGCAGTCCCAATAACAATGAGCAGTTCTTC.

The chain combines TRBV28 with TRBJ2-7, with TRBD1 matching 9 bases. Looked up from germline, CDR1 is MDHEN and CDR2 is SYDVKM. The CDR3 is made up of 16 amino acids. The junction had 13 bases not matched to a gene; V was cut back by 4 bases and J by 6 bases. This CDR3 reads CASSSAGTGILVEQYF. As DNA, the CDR3 is TGTGCCAGCAGTTCCGCCGGGACAGGGATCCTGGTCGAGCAGTACTTC.

The rearrangement uses TRBV28 and TRBJ1-2; 8 bases are a match to TRBD1. This CDR3 spans 15 amino acids. Germline V lookup: CDR1 MDHEN, CDR2 SYDVKM. The V and J ends lost 7 bases and 0 bases, in that order; junction bases with no gene match: 7. Here the CDR3 DNA reads TGTGCCAGCACACCCGGGACAGGATCTAACTATGGCTACACCTTC. It is translated as CASTPGTGSNYGYTF.

V usage is TRBV28 and J usage is TRBJ1-6, with 9 bases aligning to TRBD1. CDR1 and CDR2 from the germline V gene are MDHEN and SYDVKM. Unmatched junction bases numbered 6, after V lost 5 bases and J lost 10 bases. The CDR3 loop spans 14 amino acids. The DNA of the CDR3 is TGTGCCAGCAGTAGGGACAGGGTAATGTCACCCCTCCACTTT. Translating it yields CASSRDRVMSPLHF.

This clonotype occurred a few times. This chain joins TRBV24-1 and TRBJ2-1; 12 positions agree with TRBD2. The CDR3 is 17 residues long. CDR1 is KGHDR and CDR2 is SFDVKD in the germline V gene. J lost 4 bases, V lost 3 bases, and 6 bases had no gene match. DNA of the CDR3: TGTGCCACCAGTGATGCTAGCGGGGGGGTTCGGTACAATGAGCAGTTCTTC. Encoded protein: CATSDASGGVRYNEQFF.

This clonotype was counted between two and nine times. The CDR3 DNA follows: TGTGCCAGCAGTCCACTAGACTACGAGCAGTACTTC. Its translation is CASSPLDYEQYF. The chain has TRBV28 and TRBJ2-7, with D possibly being TRBD2 (5 bases). The germline V and J ends were trimmed by 5 bases and 3 bases, with 8 bases remaining between them. Looked up from germline, CDR1 is MDHEN and CDR2 is SYDVKM. The CDR3 consists of 12 residues.

J is TRBJ2-7 and V is TRBV27; D possibly corresponds to TRBD1 (6 bases). The germline CDR1 and CDR2 sequences are MNHEY and SMNVEV (reference sequence). Trimming left V 7 bases short and J 0 bases short, with 10 bases between. The CDR3 runs to 13 residues. CDR3 protein: CASMNRASYEQYF. The CDR3 region has the DNA TGTGCCAGCATGAACAGGGCCTCCTACGAGCAGTACTTC.

This sequence joins TRBV4-2 and TRBJ1-2; no clear D. The germline V and J ends were trimmed by 3 bases and 8 bases, with 10 bases remaining between them. This CDR3 is built from 12 residues. Germline-derived CDR1 and CDR2 are LGHNA and YNFKEQ. In DNA, the CDR3 is TGTGCCAGCAGCCAGACGGGTTCCGGCTACACCTTC. This sequence encodes CASSQTGSGYTF.

The chain is built from TRBV28 and TRBJ2-1; TRBD1 agrees at 9 bases. V was pared by 6 bases and J by 3 bases, with 6 bases of the junction left unmatched. This CDR3 spans 15 amino acids. Germline values: CDR1 MDHEN, CDR2 SYDVKM. The CDR3 is CASRTGGRSYNEQFF. In nucleotides, the CDR3 is TGTGCCAGCAGAACAGGGGGCAGGAGCTACAATGAGCAGTTCTTC. The full variable domain, completed using reference TRBV28 and TRBJ2-1, is DVKVTQSSRYLVKRTGEKVFLECVQDMDHENMFWYRQDPGLGLRLIYFSYDVKMKEKGDIPEGYSVSREKKERFSLILESASTNQTSMYLCASRTGGRSYNEQFFGPGTRLTVL.

The rearrangement links TRBV6-2 or TRBV6-3 to TRBJ1-5; D might be TRBD1 (6 bases). The germline CDR1 and CDR2 sequences are MNHEY and SVGEGT. The V end was cut by 0 bases, the J end by 6 bases, with 12 bases between. CDR3 length: 15 residues. CDR3 loop: CASSYSGGLFQPQHF. The CDR3 region has the DNA TGTGCCAGCAGTTACTCGGGGGGGCTGTTTCAGCCCCAGCATTTT.

This clonotype turned up a few times. This rearrangement joins TRBV9 to TRBJ1-2; possible D gene TRBD1, 5 bases. Germline V gene sequence: CDR1 SGDLS, CDR2 YYNGEE. Trimming removed 0 bases at V and 3 bases at J, with 9 bases between. This CDR3 has 14 residues. The CDR3 sequence: CASSVAGGDYGYTF. CDR3 bases: TGTGCCAGCAGCGTAGCTGGGGGGGACTATGGCTACACCTTC.

The rearrangement joins TRBV7-6 to TRBJ1-1, with D possibly TRBD1 on 6 matching bases. The length of the CDR3 is 15 residues. Trimming cost V 1 base and J 7 bases, with 16 bases left between them. Germline V lookup: CDR1 SGHVS, CDR2 FNYEAQ. The CDR3 spells CASSLEPGGRSEAFF. CDR3 sequence (DNA): TGTGCCAGCAGCTTAGAGCCGGGGGGCAGGAGTGAAGCTTTCTTT.

The V call is TRBV11-2, the J call TRBJ2-2, with no clear D. Per the germline V gene, CDR1 is SGHAT and CDR2 is FQNNGV. This CDR3 is 14 amino acids long. The V and J ends lost 1 base and 5 bases respectively, with 8 bases between them. CDR3 sequence (DNA): TGTGCCAGCAGCTTAGGAGATCCGACCGGGGAGCTGTTTTTT. Residues: CASSLGDPTGELFF.

The chain uses TRBV5-1 and TRBJ2-1; no clear D gene. Trimming took 0 bases from V and 10 from J, leaving 17 bases between them. This CDR3 contains 15 residues. Germline V gene lookup returns CDR1 SGHRS and CDR2 YFSETQ. The CDR3 nucleotides are TGCGCCAGCAGCTTGGTCTTTACGGGCCCTAGGGAGCAGTTCTTC. This encodes CASSLVFTGPREQFF.

The V and J genes are TRBV20-1 and TRBJ2-1; no clear D gene. CDR1 and CDR2 from the germline V gene are DFQATT and SNEGSKA (reference sequence). Trimming shortened V by 5 bases and J by 5 bases, and 19 bases separated the two germline ends. The CDR3 length is 15 residues. CDR3: CSAPNRHQGNNEQFF. In nucleotides, the CDR3 is TGCAGTGCTCCCAATCGTCACCAAGGAAACAATGAGCAGTTCTTC.

The table lists this clonotype with a few counts. CDR3 in DNA: TGCAGTGCTAGAGCGGCCGACAGCCTGCTTAATGAGCAGTTCTTC. It yields the protein CSARAADSLLNEQFF. The rearrangement uses TRBV20-1 and TRBJ2-1, with TRBD1 as a possible D gene (5 bases). V was cut by 1 base and J by 7 bases, with 17 bases left in between. The germline gives CDR1 DFQATT, CDR2 SNEGSKA (reference sequence). The CDR3 extends over 15 amino acids.

The chain carries TRBV7-6 and TRBJ2-3; TRBD2 matches 8 bases. The trim removed 5 bases at V and 1 base at J, leaving 8 bases unmatched. CDR3 size: 16 residues. Per germline, CDR1 SGHVS and CDR2 FNYEAQ. CDR3 sequence: CASSLTGGTGTDTQYF. The CDR3 DNA reads as TGTGCCAGCAGCCTTACGGGGGGGACCGGCACAGATACGCAGTATTTT.

The chain is built from TRBV11-2 and TRBJ2-2; TRBD1 agrees at 8 bases. Germline-derived CDR1 and CDR2 are SGHAT and FQNNGV. The CDR3 length is 14 residues. Germline trimming cut 7 bases from V and 4 bases from J; bases unmatched to any gene: 5. The CDR3 loop is CASTGGLITGELFF. The CDR3 DNA is TGTGCCAGCACAGGGGGCCTCATCACCGGGGAGCTGTTTTTT.

This chain joins TRBV7-8 and TRBJ1-6, with TRBD1 matching over 10 bases. The CDR3 length is 19 residues. V was pared by 0 bases and J by 0 bases, with 5 bases of the junction left unmatched. Germline-derived CDR1 and CDR2 are SGHVS and FQNEAQ. The CDR3 DNA sequence: TGTGCCAGCAGCTTAGCGGACAGGGGGATTAGCTCCTATAATTCACCCCTCCACTTT. Its translation is CASSLADRGISSYNSPLHF.

This clonotype came up a few times. The chain joins TRBV18 to TRBJ2-5; D not resolved. CDR3 length: 13 residues. CDR1 is KGHSH, CDR2 LQKENI, per germline. The V and J ends lost 2 bases and 2 bases respectively, with 6 bases between them. Here the CDR3 reads CASSPWAQETQYF. In nucleotides, the CDR3 is TGTGCCAGCTCACCATGGGCACAAGAGACCCAGTACTTC.

The chain joins TRBV4-3 to TRBJ2-1; D gene uncertain. V lost 0 bases, J lost 3 bases, and 12 bases lay in between. CDR3 length equals 16 residues. The germline V gene encodes CDR1 LGHNA and CDR2 YSLEER. The CDR3 DNA sequence: TGCGCCAGCAGCCAAGATGAAGCAAGGAACTACAATGAGCAGTTCTTC. As protein: CASSQDEARNYNEQFF.

The chain has TRBV20-1 and TRBJ2-5; TRBD2 aligns across 8 bases. With 0 bases clipped from V and 1 base from J, the junction kept 4 bases outside the gene matches. Germline CDR1 and CDR2: DFQATT and SNEGSKA (reference sequence). This CDR3 region has 15 residues. CDR3 sequence reads: CSARDGGGPQETQYF. The CDR3 DNA follows: TGCAGTGCTAGAGACGGCGGGGGGCCCCAAGAGACCCAGTACTTC.

The genes are TRBV12-3 or TRBV12-4 and TRBJ2-4, with 7 bases lining up with TRBD1. The better agreement between TRBJ2-7 and the DNA end casts doubt on the J call. This CDR3 is 14 amino acids long. CDR3 sequence reads: CASPWVSDRDEQYF. CDR3 DNA sequence: TGTGCCAGCCCATGGGTGAGCGACAGGGACGAGCAGTACTTC.